This T cell receptor (beta chain) was sequenced during a study of cytomegalovirus exposure and HLA in healthy donors. Primers: 60 Vbeta forward and 13 Jbeta reverse. The method was immunoSEQ multiplex PCR; TCRdb's version includes in-frame clones alone and lacks a portion of them. The sample shows about 140,000 clones, around 84% of them seen only once. The germline gives CDR1 SGDLS, CDR2 YYNGEE. This CDR3 has 15 residues. With 0 bases clipped from V and 4 bases from J, the junction kept 7 bases outside the gene matches. General study findings and limits: The authors enumerated some 160 TCR beta chains as linked to cytomegalovirus.

Worth noting for this clone: Antigen: not known.

This clonotype originated in a man in his fifties or sixties in good health and CMV-seronegative. Sequenced sample: PBMCs. The gene calls are TRBV9 and TRBJ2-7, with 7 nucleotides matching TRBD1. CDR3 nucleotides: TGTGCCAGCAGCGTAGCTCCGGGACAGCAGTACGAGCAGTACTTC. Protein: CASSVAPGQQYEQYF.